This TCR beta chain was documented in a study of cytomegalovirus exposure and HLA in healthy donors (dated by TCRdb to the late 2010s). In the study overall: An earlier analysis of 587 of the donors reported about 250 Gb of sequence data and more than 90 million unique TCR beta sequences from some 180 million T cells. A later genetic analysis used genome-wide SNP genotypes for about 55% of the 666 donors, treating that subset as a discovery cohort. Typing coverage varied by locus: about 620-630 donors for A, B, C, DRB1 and DQB1; roughly 510 for DQA1; more than 600 for DPA1; 450 to 480 for DPB1. Donor age, sex, ethnicity and CMV serostatus were compiled alongside the repertoire data. All discovery cohort repertoires had been generated using a single sequencing platform. Among roughly 400 genotyped donors of the cohort, an average of approximately 240,000 unique TCR beta nucleotide sequences was sequenced per donor, of which 15% to 20% were non-productive. Rather than drawing on any new phenotypic data, the later analysis identified candidate immune exposures from TCR beta sequences and the way those sequences occurred across donors. Besides the first cohort of 550 to 750 subjects, a separate validation cohort made up of about 120 different subjects was used. An early release covering 550 to 700 HLA-typed donors comprised roughly 300 gigabases of sequencing data and 85 million to 100 million unique TCR sequences. Class I and class II HLA loci were covered by the typing at four-digit resolution. Among the roughly 390 genotyped donors, 81% belonged to the genetic ancestry cluster associated with self-reported Caucasian donors. The T cell repertoires of some 700 subjects were profiled by immunosequencing and related to cytomegalovirus serostatus. To decide whether each TCR beta V gene segment behaved as functional or pseudogenic, an earlier analysis of fewer than 750 of the donors relied on high-throughput TCR beta sequencing. In a later analysis, previously published TCR beta repertoires from 500 to 750 donors were re-analyzed and high-resolution HLA genotyping was added so that TCR occurrence patterns could be studied. The study was designed to test whether signatures of past pathogen exposure could be identified by cataloging public T cell receptors. To predict cytomegalovirus infection status, the study brought together high-throughput TCR immunosequencing, statistical association of individual TCRs with disease status, and machine learning. Roughly five DR-DQ haplotypes were handled as single units for association and clustering because linkage in the cohort was strong. Paper-wide results and their limitations: The classifier was reported to diagnose cytomegalovirus status with high specificity and sensitivity in both the original and validation cohorts. When HLA alleles, especially DR and DQ, strongly co-occurred, TCR associations were difficult to assign to individual alleles. V-gene and J-gene trimming of TCR beta chains was associated with a missense DCLRE1C variant in a later genetic analysis, and the association was replicated in an independent cohort. Specific HLA alleles were associated with more than 15,000 TCR beta sequences at a false discovery rate of 0.05 in a later analysis. In an earlier analysis of around 600 of the donors, most TCR beta V segments were observed in productive rearrangements about 87% or about 30% of the time, broadly matching IMGT annotations. A later analysis found that TCR association rates varied across HLA loci, with DRB1 alleles showing the most associated TCRs and HLA-C alleles the fewest. According to a later genetic analysis, donors in an Asian-associated ancestry cluster had fewer N-insertions in productive TCRs than the approximately 630-donor mean. Over 15 rarely observed V segments, including chromosome 9 orphons, were excluded from the earlier analysis of approximately 600 of the donors because counts were too low. Immune exposure information for the cohort was limited to CMV serostatus. Linkage disequilibrium might explain the correlated functional status among segregating V segments, but an unknown experimental factor could not be ruled out. A later analysis reported that several top co-occurrence clusters appeared linked to parvovirus B19, influenza, CMV and Epstein-Barr virus. Some IMGT-functional V segments, including TRBV6-2 and TRBV6-3, could not be distinguished by the 87-base-pair reads and were therefore excluded. In a later analysis, most CMV-associated TCR beta chains were found to appear HLA-restricted, with HLA associations seemingly driven largely by CMV exposure. Roughly uniform sequencing depth across donors was assumed in presence/absence analyses, although this assumption may not hold. A further reported finding was that TCR beta sequences accurately predicted the HLA-A and HLA-B alleles for most subjects in the first cohort. The cohort was sequenced for TCR beta chains only, and without alpha or paired-chain data the features that could be detected were limited. The study listed around 160 TCR beta chains as associated with cytomegalovirus. A later analysis found that HLA-associated TCR beta chains were more clonally expanded and had lower generation probabilities than equally common non-associated chains. Because HLA typing was unavailable for some donors at each locus, only the typed subset was used in association tests. Most TCR sequences were observed very rarely across donors, whereas some public TCRs were present in many individuals. A cluster of highly shared sequence variants was judged likely to be a technical artifact of the sequencing pipeline. A few of the identified cytomegalovirus-associated TCR beta chains were confirmed in vitro to be specific for cytomegalovirus antigens. According to the authors, the approach could potentially be generalized to other disease states and immunological phenotypes.

Receptor libraries were prepared by the immunoSEQ multiplex PCR assay. The multiplex PCR relied on a mix of 60 forward primers for TCR Vbeta segments and 13 reverse primers for TCR Jbeta segments. The CDR3 region of rearranged TCR beta genes was amplified from genomic DNA by a multiplex PCR assay. The Illumina HiSeq System was used to sequence the amplified TCR beta libraries as 87-base-pair reads. In the authors' own workflow: A later analysis counted tens of millions of unique TCR beta chains across the 550 to 700 repertoires, and roughly 10 million of these chains were shared by at least two donors. A nearest-neighbor algorithm error-corrected the raw reads and collapsed the reads into unique sequences, merging closely related sequences to remove PCR and sequencing errors. To assign V, D and J gene segments, CDR3 sequences were aligned to IMGT reference sequences. Each retained sequence needed at least a six-nucleotide match to both a V gene segment and a J gene segment. A rearrangement was called productive if the CDR3 had no stop codons and remained in frame with V and J, and every other rearrangement was called non-productive. Following IMGT convention, CDR3 was defined as the stretch from the second conserved V-encoded cysteine up to the conserved J-encoded phenylalanine. In an earlier analysis of more than 550 of the donors, sequences lacking an unambiguous match to a single V gene segment were excluded. In an earlier analysis of a few hundred of the donors, V segments were called functional above 56.7% productive rearrangements and were called segregating when the between-donor standard deviation exceeded 5%. A statistical classification framework was built to diagnose cytomegalovirus status from the catalog of TCR beta chain sequences. A later analysis assigned V and J genes by comparing TCR nucleotide sequences with IMGT/GENE-DB human TR gene sequences. The TCRdist pipeline was used in a later analysis to assign CDR3 sequences and most-parsimonious VDJ recombination scenarios. In a later analysis, each TCR beta chain was defined by its CDR3 amino acid sequence together with its V-gene family, and reads lacking a unique V-gene family were excluded. As a way to deal with suspected cross-contamination and a sequencing artifact, a later analysis dropped approximately 570 nucleotide sequences that were highly shared and had low generation probability. In a later analysis, a clonal expansion index for each public chain was calculated from normalized within-repertoire ranks of inferred template counts. A later analysis computed generation probabilities with a VDJ recombination model fitted to out-of-frame rearrangements, and checked the results against IGoR. In a later analysis, hypergeometric tests were used to score TCR-TCR, TCR-HLA and TCR-CMV co-occurrence, with a repertoire-size bias correction applied to TCR pairs. False discovery rates were estimated in a later analysis by permuting HLA or CMV assignments 20 times. In a later analysis, co-occurring TCRs were grouped with DBSCAN, and TCRdist sequence similarity was added when clustering was performed within HLA-allele-positive subsets. Repertoires with fewer than 30,000 or more than 120,000 public chains were left out of co-occurrence clustering, as were several repertoires with anomalous nucleotide sharing. The table was pulled from immuneACCESS by TCRdb, which kept in-frame rearrangements only. Such tables lose some clones; where checked, under half of the loss comes from unresolved V genes, and the rest has no known cause. Clone size and V and J calls were adopted from that table, with D and trimming inferred from the DNA. Across this sample there are tens of thousands of clones, with 78% seen only once. The top ten constitute approximately 4.8% of the sample.

The cohort was made up of about 610 healthy bone marrow donors. At the time of sampling, all cohort members were nominally healthy, though unrecorded immune exposures were likely present. The donor was CMV seropositive and was included in the group of 250 to 300 seropositive cohort members. A peripheral blood sample was provided by each donor, and peripheral blood mononuclear cells were used for TCR beta sequencing. The Qiagen DNeasy Blood Extraction Kit was used to extract genomic DNA from the blood cell samples. In the germline V gene, CDR1 corresponds to MGHDK and CDR2 to SYGVNS. V was cut back by 7 bases and J by 7 bases, leaving a gap of 11 bases between them. The CDR3 holds 12 amino acids from the cysteine to the phenylalanine. The CDR3 DNA has 36 bases and is translated from base 1. Comment on this clone: Its antigen is not yet known. There are no base qualities to consult, and no much larger clone falls within one base.

The TCR sequence derives from a male donor in good health and CMV-seropositive. Input material: PBMCs. The rearrangement joined TRBV25-1 to TRBJ2-1; TRBD1 is a possible D gene, resting on 6 matching bases. CDR3 loop: CASNLGGNEQFF. The bases read TGTGCCAGCAATCTAGGGGGAAATGAGCAGTTCTTC.